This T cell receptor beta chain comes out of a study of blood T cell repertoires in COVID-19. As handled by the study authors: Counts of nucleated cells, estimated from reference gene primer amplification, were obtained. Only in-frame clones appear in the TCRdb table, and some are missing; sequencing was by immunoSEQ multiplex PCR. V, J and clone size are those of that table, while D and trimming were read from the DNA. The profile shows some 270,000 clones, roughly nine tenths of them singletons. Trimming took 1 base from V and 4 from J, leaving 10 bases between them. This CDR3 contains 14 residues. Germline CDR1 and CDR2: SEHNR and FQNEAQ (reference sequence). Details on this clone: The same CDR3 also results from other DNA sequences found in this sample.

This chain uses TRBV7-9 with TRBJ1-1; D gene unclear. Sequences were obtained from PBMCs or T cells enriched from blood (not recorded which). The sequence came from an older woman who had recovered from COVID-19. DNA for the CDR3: TGTGCCAGCAGCTTAGGACTCGGGAGCACTGAAGCTTTCTTT. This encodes CASSLGLGSTEAFF.